The 10 T cell receptor beta chains presented below share a single source sample, sequenced in a study of blood T cell repertoires in COVID-19. Sequencing used immunoSEQ multiplex PCR; TCRdb keeps in-frame clones, though not all of them. The profile shows approximately 220,000 clones, 70% to 90% of them singletons. The sample was peripheral blood. The source of these receptors is a woman between 50 and 59 years old with acute or convalescent COVID-19.

The V gene is TRBV7-9, the J gene TRBJ1-4; a weak D match, TRBD1 (5 bases). This CDR3 is 14 amino acids long. The ends were cut back, 1 base at V and 9 bases at J, with 12 bases in the middle. Per the germline V gene, CDR1 is SEHNR and CDR2 is FQNEAQ (reference sequence). The CDR3 region has the DNA TGTGCCAGCAGCTTAGTAGGCAGGGAAAAAAAACTGTTTTTT. Translating gives CASSLVGREKKLFF.

The sample holds a few counts of this clone. A junction boundary mismatches the germline segment, possibly from a read error. The chain has TRBV2 and TRBJ2-7; 7 bases map to TRBD2. The CDR3 is made up of 11 amino acids. Germline-derived CDR1 and CDR2 are SNHLY and FYNNEI. Here the CDR3 DNA reads TGTGCCAGCAGCGCCCAGACTAGCATCGACTTC. Residues: CASSAQTSIDF.

The rearrangement links TRBV30 to TRBJ1-4, with 8 bases fitting TRBD1. Trimming at V came to 1 base and at J to 6 bases, leaving 4 bases not matched to a gene. The CDR3 loop spans 14 amino acids. Germline V gene lookup returns CDR1 GTSNPN and CDR2 SVGIG (reference sequence). This CDR3 reads CAWSARTGYEKLFF. In DNA, the CDR3 is TGTGCCTGGAGTGCCAGGACAGGGTATGAAAAACTGTTTTTT.

The rearrangement uses TRBV14 and TRBJ1-1; D is unresolved. This CDR3 comprises 13 residues. V was trimmed by 4 bases and J by 3 bases, leaving 9 bases between them. Germline CDR1 SGHDN, CDR2 FVKESK. CDR3 coding DNA: TGTGCCAGCAGCCTCTCAGAGGACACTGAAGCTTTCTTT. Amino acids: CASSLSEDTEAFF.

The V gene is TRBV27, the J gene TRBJ2-6, with D perhaps TRBD1 (5 bases). The CDR3 runs 18 residues. Germline V CDR1 and CDR2: MNHEY, SMNVEV (reference sequence). V lost 5 bases and J 0 bases, leaving 17 bases between the germline ends. The CDR3 protein is CASSLTGPPGSGANVLTF. Written as DNA, the CDR3 is TGTGCCAGCAGTCTAACAGGTCCTCCGGGCTCTGGGGCCAACGTCCTGACTTTC.

The chain joins TRBV5-1 to TRBJ2-3; 8 positions agree with TRBD2. The CDR3 runs 14 residues. Germline assignment: CDR1 SGHRS and CDR2 YFSETQ. V shed 4 bases, J shed 4 bases, and the junction held 5 bases outside the gene matches. The CDR3 region is CASSLPTSADTQYF. CDR3 DNA: TGCGCCAGCAGCCTCCCGACTAGCGCAGATACGCAGTATTTT.

The chain has TRBV27 and TRBJ2-1, with 11 bases lining up with TRBD2. The germline V gene encodes CDR1 MNHEY and CDR2 SMNVEV (reference sequence). The CDR3 is 16 amino acids. Trimming cost V 0 bases and J 4 bases; bases outside gene matches: 2. This CDR3 reads CASSLSLAGGYNEQFF. CDR3 DNA: TGTGCCAGCAGTTTATCCCTAGCGGGAGGATACAATGAGCAGTTCTTC.

The chain couples TRBV7-2 to TRBJ1-5; possible D gene TRBD1, 5 bases. The V gene lost 2 bases and the J gene lost 6 bases, with 11 bases spanning the gap. The length of the CDR3 is 14 residues. Looked up from germline, CDR1 is SGHTA and CDR2 is FQGNSA. CDR3 in amino acids: CASSLRQGGQPQHF. In nucleotides, the CDR3 is TGTGCCAGCAGCTTAAGGCAGGGCGGTCAGCCCCAGCATTTT.

Of note for this clone: The conserved closing phenylalanine or tryptophan is absent in this CDR3, likely reflecting a read error. It is unclear where the CDR3 begins or ends on the DNA, so no DNA is shown, and the CDR3 is as TCRdb lists it. The genes are TRBV7-5 and TRBJ1-1; the table's D call, TRBD1, was not checked against the DNA. TRBV7-5 is marked as a pseudogene. 13 amino acids form the CDR3, both terminal residues included. The CDR3 region is CVRSLVGGWTIPI.

The chain employs TRBV7-2 and TRBJ1-6; a possible D gene is TRBD1 (5 bases). The germline CDR1 and CDR2 sequences are SGHTA and FQGNSA. The CDR3 is 12 amino acids. V lost 2 bases and J 11 bases, leaving 7 bases between the germline ends. The CDR3 DNA reads as TGTGCCAGCAGCTTACGGGGGGCACCCCTCCACTTT. Its protein is CASSLRGAPLHF.